The 12 T cell receptor beta chains given below trace back to one sample, sequenced in a study of blood T cell repertoires in COVID-19. Using immunoSEQ multiplex PCR, the repertoire was profiled, and TCRdb retains in-frame clones only, with some absent. The table shows fewer than 600,000 clones, with more than 75% occurring only once. The material sequenced was PBMCs or T cells enriched from blood (not recorded which). Receptors originate from a middle-aged woman who had recovered from COVID-19.

The V gene is TRBV4-2, the J gene TRBJ1-2; 7 bases are shared with TRBD1. CDR1 and CDR2 (germline): LGHNA, YNFKEQ. There are 14 residues in the CDR3. V shed 0 bases and J 2 bases; nucleotides not matched to a gene: 0. CDR3 nucleotide sequence: TGTGCCAGCAGCCAAGAGACAGGGAACTATGGCTACACCTTC. Translated, it gives CASSQETGNYGYTF.

The chain employs TRBV6-5 and TRBJ2-7, with 7 bases identical to TRBD2. With V trimmed by 4 bases and J by 4 bases, 7 bases remained unmatched. Germline V gene sequence: CDR1 MNHEY, CDR2 SVGAGI. The CDR3 length is 14 residues. The DNA for the CDR3 is TGTGCCAGCAGTTCCCCAGCGGGACCTTACGAGCAGTACTTC. Its protein product is CASSSPAGPYEQYF.

The chain has TRBV12-5 and TRBJ2-7; 10 nucleotides align to TRBD1. Per germline, CDR1 LGHNT and CDR2 FRNRAP. This CDR3 has 14 residues. Trimming took 5 bases from V and 3 from J; bases not matched to a gene: 4. The CDR3 is CASGKGQGYYEQYF. CDR3 sequence (DNA): TGTGCTAGTGGTAAGGGACAGGGGTACTACGAGCAGTACTTC. The full variable domain, rest sourced from reference TRBV12-5 and TRBJ2-7, is DARVTQTPRHKVTEMGQEVTMRCQPILGHNTVFWYRQTMMQGLELLAYFRNRAPLDDSGMPKDRFSAEMPDATLATLKIQPSEPRDSAVYFCASGKGQGYYEQYFGPGTRLTVT.

The genes are TRBV6-1 and TRBJ2-7; D is unresolved. CDR3 size: 14 residues. Germline CDR1 reads MNHNS; CDR2 reads SASEGT. Between the trimmed V and J ends, which lost 2 bases and 4 bases, there was a span of 12 bases. CDR3 coding DNA: TGTGCCAGCAGTGAACTAGTCAGAACTTACGAGCAGTACTTC. Its translation: CASSELVRTYEQYF.

The chain carries TRBV4-3 and TRBJ2-1; 10 bases agree with TRBD1. The CDR3 spans 20 residues. V shed 0 bases and J 8 bases; nucleotides not matched to a gene: 19. Germline V gene sequence: CDR1 LGHNA, CDR2 YSLEER. The CDR3 DNA reads TGCGCCAGCAGCCAAGATTCTAAGTTGCAGACAGGGGGCGTTTACTATGAGCAGTTCTTC. This sequence encodes CASSQDSKLQTGGVYYEQFF.

The gene calls are TRBV7-8 and TRBJ1-2; 11 positions agree with TRBD1. Germline V gives CDR1 SGHVS, CDR2 FQNEAQ. The junction had 20 bases not matched to a gene; V was cut back by 6 bases and J by 8 bases. The CDR3 is 18 amino acids. The chain's CDR3 is CASSYGVPLGQGARGYTF. In DNA form, the CDR3 reads TGTGCCAGCAGTTACGGCGTCCCCTTAGGACAGGGGGCGCGGGGCTACACCTTC.

V gene TRBV15 combines with J gene TRBJ2-7; TRBD1 matches at 7 bases. The CDR3 covers 15 residues. Germline V CDR1 and CDR2: LNHNV, YYDKDF (reference sequence). V dropped 1 base and J dropped 2; count of bases not matched to a gene: 5. CDR3 loop: CATSRARDRAYEQYF. In DNA, the CDR3 is TGTGCCACCAGCAGAGCCCGGGACAGAGCCTACGAGCAGTACTTC.

The V call is TRBV6-1, the J call TRBJ1-1; D gene unclear. V was pared by 2 bases and J by 5 bases, with 12 bases between. Looked up from germline, CDR1 is MNHNS and CDR2 is SASEGT. The CDR3 contains 14 residues. CDR3 nucleotides: TGTGCCAGCAGTGAATTCCGTTATAGTACTGAAGCTTTCTTT. This sequence encodes CASSEFRYSTEAFF.

The chain is built from TRBV29-1 and TRBJ2-1, with TRBD2 identical over 7 bases. The CDR3 has 13 residues. With 5 bases clipped from V and 4 bases from J, the junction kept 5 bases outside the gene matches. Germline-derived CDR1 and CDR2 are SQVTM and ANQGSEA. The DNA of the CDR3 is TGCAGCGTTTGCCTGGGGGGGTACAATGAGCAGTTCTTC. This codes for CSVCLGGYNEQFF.

There are a few counts of this clone. This chain uses TRBV18 with TRBJ1-5, with D unclear. The CDR3 has 17 residues. CDR1 KGHSH and CDR2 LQKENI come from the germline V gene. V was shortened by 2 bases and J by 2 bases, with 16 bases between the two germline ends. The CDR3 sequence is CASSPGFQEVGNQPQHF. The DNA of the CDR3 is TGTGCCAGCTCACCAGGGTTCCAGGAAGTCGGCAATCAGCCCCAGCATTTT.

This chain uses TRBV6-5 with TRBJ1-5; D is unresolved. Trimming left V 5 bases short and J 6 bases short, with 17 bases between. Per the germline V gene, CDR1 is MNHEY and CDR2 is SVGAGI. CDR3 length equals 15 residues. CDR3 DNA sequence: TGTGCCAGCAGTCACAGCCCTCTCCCCAGTCAGCCCCAGCATTTT. Protein sequence: CASSHSPLPSQPQHF.

V usage is TRBV7-2 and J usage is TRBJ1-4; TRBD1 aligns across 8 bases. The J segment lost 8 bases and the V segment lost 4 bases, leaving 9 bases of the junction unmatched. The CDR3 is made up of 15 amino acids. Per the germline V gene, CDR1 is SGHTA and CDR2 is FQGNSA. The CDR3 region is CASSSIRDRREKLFF. CDR3 sequence (DNA): TGTGCCAGCAGCTCTATCCGGGACAGGCGCGAAAAACTGTTTTTT.